Listed below are T cell receptor beta chains from one sample, sequenced in a study of T cell responses to AZD1222 COVID-19 vaccine. Data came from immunoSEQ multiplex PCR; TCRdb stores just in-frame clones and leaves some out. The sample carries 150,000 to 160,000 clones, about 85% recorded once. The sample consisted of peripheral blood, taken after recovery from COVID-19. These receptors came from an adult who had recovered from COVID-19. Both conserved end residues are part of each CDR3. A D gene is named only where the DNA matches it firmly. Size is stated for part of the rows, as once, few or many counts, or as a class when the clone is expanded.

j_call d_call clone_size v_call cdr3_nt cdr3_aa
TRBJ2-7 - - TRBV6-5 TGTGCCACCTTGGGGAGCTCCTACGAGCAGTACTTC CATLGSSYEQYF
TRBJ1-2 TRBD1 - TRBV27 TGTGCCAGCAGGGAGACAGGGGCTGACCCATCTGGCTACACCTTC CASRETGADPSGYTF
TRBJ2-7 TRBD2 - TRBV25-1 TGTGCCAGCCGATCTAGCGGGAGGCCCTACGAGCAGTACTTC CASRSSGRPYEQYF
TRBJ2-1 - - TRBV27 TGTGCCAGCAGCCCCCGGGGAAGACACAATGAGCAGTTCTTC CASSPRGRHNEQFF
TRBJ1-2 - - TRBV5-6 TGTGCCAGCAGCTTCCAACCCCCCAGGGGCGTTAACTATGGCTACACCTTC CASSFQPPRGVNYGYTF
TRBJ2-3 - - TRBV27 TGTGCCAGCAGTTTAGGCGGGTCTAGCACAGATACGCAGTATTTT CASSLGGSSTDTQYF
TRBJ2-5 - - TRBV24-1 TGTGCCACCAGCGAACAAGGGACCCAGTACTTC CATSEQGTQYF
TRBJ2-5 TRBD1 once TRBV6-5 TGTGCCAGCAGCGCCGCCTACAGGGGCCAAGAGACCCAGTACTTC CASSAAYRGQETQYF
TRBJ2-5 - - TRBV11-3 TGTGCCAGCAGCTTCATATCCCTCCGAGAGACCCAGTACTTC CASSFISLRETQYF
TRBJ2-7 - - TRBV3-1/TRBV3-2 TGTGCCAGCAGCCAGCTGACGGTGAGCTCCTACGAGCAGTACTTC CASSQLTVSSYEQYF
TRBJ1-2 TRBD1 few TRBV28 TGTGCCAGCAGTTTTCGAGGAGAGGGGACAGTGACGGGCTTC CASSFRGEGTVTGF
TRBJ2-5 - - TRBV5-1 TGCGCCAGCAGCCCCCAGTCTATAGGTATACAAGCCCAAGAGACCCAGTACTTC CASSPQSIGIQAQETQYF
TRBJ2-1 TRBD1 - TRBV6-5 TGTGCCAGCAGTTATAACCCTGGGACAGGTGGTGAGCAGTTCTTC CASSYNPGTGGEQFF
TRBJ2-7 - - TRBV7-9 TGTGCCAGCAGCGAAATTTTTACAGGATCTACCTACGAGCAGTACTTC CASSEIFTGSTYEQYF
TRBJ1-2 - - TRBV6-6 TGTGCCAGCAGTCCAACAGGGATCTATGGCTACACCTTC CASSPTGIYGYTF
TRBJ1-1 - - TRBV4-1 TGCGCCAGCAGCCAAGAAGGACCTAACACTGAAGCTTTCTTT CASSQEGPNTEAFF
TRBJ1-2 - - TRBV7-2 TGTGCCAGCAGCTCATGGGGACGAGCTAGACTTGGCTACACCTTC CASSSWGRARLGYTF
TRBJ1-2 - - TRBV28 TGTGCCAGCAGTTTAGGGCTGCTCTATGGCTACACCTTC CASSLGLLYGYTF
TRBJ1-1 - - TRBV18 TGTGCCAGCTCACCACAGGGGCCGAACACTGAAGCTTTCTTT CASSPQGPNTEAFF
TRBJ1-1 - few TRBV25-1 TGTGCCAGCAGTGGCAGCGGGGGTCGGACTGAAGCTTTCTTT CASSGSGGRTEAFF
TRBJ1-2 - - TRBV7-2 TGTGCCAGCAGCACAGCGGGGCTCAATCGGGGTGGCTACACCTTC CASSTAGLNRGGYTF
TRBJ2-3 TRBD2 - TRBV7-2 TGTGCCAGCAGCTATCGGACTAGCGACACAGATACGCAGTATTTT CASSYRTSDTDTQYF
TRBJ2-1 TRBD2 few TRBV9 TGTGCCAGCAGCGTGGGGACTAGACTTAGCAATGAGCAGTTCTTC CASSVGTRLSNEQFF
TRBJ1-2 - once TRBV3-1/TRBV3-2 TGTGCCAGCAGCCAATATGAGGGCGCGTCCGGTGGCTACACCTTC CASSQYEGASGGYTF
TRBJ2-3 TRBD2 - TRBV6-2/TRBV6-3 TGTGCCAGCAGTTTCGAGCGGGGCCCCACAGATACGCAGTATTTT CASSFERGPTDTQYF
TRBJ2-7 - once TRBV7-9 TGTGCCAGCAGCCCAAAGGCGGGATGGAGTGAGCAGTACTTC CASSPKAGWSEQYF
TRBJ1-1 TRBD1 - TRBV7-9 TGTGCCAGCAGCTCCTCGAAGACAGGGGGGGCTGAAGCTTTCTTT CASSSSKTGGAEAFF
TRBJ2-3 - - TRBV12-3/TRBV12-4 TGTGCCAGCAGTTTCTTAGATACGCAGTATTTT CASSFLDTQYF
TRBJ1-1 - - TRBV20-1 TGCAGTGCTCCTCCAGGGGAGGCAGCTTTCTTT CSAPPGEAAFF
TRBJ1-5 TRBD1 - TRBV6-6 TGTGCCACCGGGTATAATCAGGGGGCCTTATGGCCCCAGCATTTT CATGYNQGALWPQHF
TRBJ2-4 TRBD2 - TRBV29-1 TGCAGCGTGGGGACTAGATCCGCGTTCGACATTCAGTACTTC CSVGTRSAFDIQYF
TRBJ2-2 TRBD1 - TRBV2 TGTGCCAGTGACAGGGGAAGGGGCACCGGGGAGCTGTTTTTT CASDRGRGTGELFF
TRBJ2-1 - - TRBV24-1 TGTGCCACCAGTGACCCGACAGAAGGTGAGCAGTTCTTC CATSDPTEGEQFF
TRBJ2-1 TRBD2 - TRBV5-6 TGTGCCAGCAGCTTCAGCGGGGGGGCGGATGAGCAGTTCTTC CASSFSGGADEQFF
TRBJ2-5 - - TRBV19 TGTGCCAGTAGTAGGGGCTCCGATCAAGAGACCCAGTACTTC CASSRGSDQETQYF
TRBJ2-2 TRBD1 - TRBV11-3 TGTGCCAGCAGCCGACAGGGGTCCAACACCGGGGAGCTGTTTTTT CASSRQGSNTGELFF
TRBJ1-5 - medium-sized TRBV7-2 TGTGCCAGCAGCTTAGGTGGGAGCGGTCAGCCCCAGCATTTT CASSLGGSGQPQHF
TRBJ2-7 TRBD1 - TRBV10-3 TGTGCCATCAGTGGGGGACAGCCCTACGAGCAGTACTTC CAISGGQPYEQYF
TRBJ1-4 - - TRBV9 TGTGCCAGCAGCGCAACAGGGACTAATGAAAAACTGTTTTTT CASSATGTNEKLFF
TRBJ1-4 TRBD1 - TRBV6-5 TGTGCCAGCAGGGGACAGGGCAGGGAAAAACTGTTTTTT CASRGQGREKLFF
TRBJ2-3 - - TRBV5-1 TGCGCCAGCAGCCCAGGGCCAACTAGCACAGATACGCAGTATTTT CASSPGPTSTDTQYF
TRBJ1-6 - - TRBV11-3 TGTGCCAGCAGCTTAAATCAGGGCCCCAATTCACCCCTCCACTTT CASSLNQGPNSPLHF
TRBJ1-1 TRBD1 - TRBV7-9 TGTGCCAGCAGCTTAGCATACAGGGGTGTACCTGAAGCTTTCTTT CASSLAYRGVPEAFF
TRBJ1-6 - once TRBV2 TGTGCCAGCAGTGGAGCACTTTATAATTCACCCCTCCACTTT CASSGALYNSPLHF
TRBJ2-1 - - TRBV6-5 TGTGCCAGCAGCTTGCCGGGACCTAACAATGAGCAGTTCTTC CASSLPGPNNEQFF
TRBJ1-2 - - TRBV9 TGTGCCAGCAGCTCAGGGGTTGCCTATGGCTACACCTTC CASSSGVAYGYTF
TRBJ2-1 - - TRBV6-5 TGTGCCAGCAGTCTCGTGGCGGGCGTCTACAATGAGCAGTTCTTC CASSLVAGVYNEQFF
TRBJ2-7 TRBD1 - TRBV19 TGTGCCAGTAGCTGGAGGGGACAGGGCAACTACGAGCAGTACTTC CASSWRGQGNYEQYF
TRBJ1-3 TRBD1 - TRBV4-3 TGCGCCAGCAGCCAAGATGGAACAGGGGGAGACACCATATATTTT CASSQDGTGGDTIYF
TRBJ2-1 TRBD2 many TRBV6-2/TRBV6-3 TGTGCCAGCAGTTACGAGACTAGCGGGTCCTACAATGAGCAGTTCTTC CASSYETSGSYNEQFF
TRBJ2-7 - - TRBV11-2 TGTGCCAGCAGCTTAGGTTTAGAGGGGCGCGAGCAGTACTTC CASSLGLEGREQYF
TRBJ2-5 - - TRBV5-6 TGTGCCAGCAGCTTGGAGCTAAAAGAGACCCAGTACTTC CASSLELKETQYF
TRBJ1-5 TRBD1 - TRBV7-9 TGTGCCAGCAGCTCCGGGACAGGGACTTATAGCAATCAGCCCCAGCATTTT CASSSGTGTYSNQPQHF
TRBJ1-2 - few TRBV29-1 TGCAGCGATGCTCTGGGAGATAACTATGGCTACACCTTC CSDALGDNYGYTF
TRBJ1-3 TRBD1 - TRBV9 TGTGCCAGCAGCGCGACAGGGGGGCCTTCCACTTCTGGAAACACCATATATTTT CASSATGGPSTSGNTIYF
TRBJ1-1 - - TRBV7-2 TGTGCCAGCAGCTTGCAAAGTCAGGGATACACTGAAGCTTTCTTT CASSLQSQGYTEAFF
TRBJ2-4 - - TRBV28 TGTGCCAGCAGTTCTCCCGAGGCCTTAGCCAAAAACATTCAGTACTTC CASSSPEALAKNIQYF
TRBJ2-7 TRBD2 - TRBV6-1 TGTGCCAGCAGTGAACATGGACTAGCGGGGGGAGGGCAGTACTTC CASSEHGLAGGGQYF